These 32 T cell receptor beta chains came from one sample sequenced in a study of technical replicates of blood from a few donors. Here immunoSEQ multiplex PCR was the method, and the copy in TCRdb shows in-frame clones only, minus some. This table holds 70,000 or so clones, roughly 88% found once. The sequencing sample was made of PBMCs. The receptors derive from a human donor in good health. Some clones in this sample may be carry-over from other donors' samples.

The chain employs TRBV13 and TRBJ2-1, with D possibly matching TRBD2 (5 bases). V lost 0 bases, J lost 8 bases, and 17 bases lay in between. Germline V CDR1 and CDR2: PRHDT, FYEKMQ (reference sequence). The CDR3 runs to 16 residues. The CDR3 sequence: CASSLGAASRPDEQFF. The CDR3, as DNA: TGTGCCAGCAGCTTAGGGGCGGCTAGCCGCCCCGATGAGCAGTTCTTC.

The rearrangement uses TRBV12-5 and TRBJ2-3; D may be TRBD2 (5 bases). Germline-derived CDR1 and CDR2 are LGHNT and FRNRAP. The CDR3 has 14 residues. Deletions cut 8 bases from V and 2 bases from J, with 14 bases between. The chain's CDR3 is CASRGQVLTDTQYF. In nucleotides, the CDR3 is TGTGCTAGTCGAGGGCAAGTCCTCACAGATACGCAGTATTTT.

The V call is TRBV7-8, the J call TRBJ2-1; D remains ambiguous. Trimming took 4 bases from V and 10 from J, leaving 8 bases between them. CDR3 size: 11 residues. The V gene's germline CDR1 is SGHVS and CDR2 FQNEAQ. CDR3 DNA sequence: TGTGCCAGCAGCTCCCCCCTAGAGCAGTTCTTC. Protein: CASSSPLEQFF.

J is TRBJ2-3 and V is TRBV15, with TRBD1 matching over 10 bases. Germline V lookup: CDR1 LNHNV, CDR2 YYDKDF (reference sequence). Unmatched junction bases numbered 6, after V lost 0 bases and J lost 6 bases. CDR3 size: 16 residues. CDR3 in amino acids: CATSRDRGQGVDTQYF. The CDR3 nucleotides read TGTGCCACCAGCAGAGATCGAGGACAGGGGGTTGATACGCAGTATTTT.

This sequence joins TRBV11-2 and TRBJ1-6; a possible D gene is TRBD1 (6 bases). Germline V CDR1 and CDR2: SGHAT, FQNNGV. CDR3 length equals 15 residues. The V end was cut by 9 bases, the J end by 7 bases, with 19 bases between. The CDR3 DNA sequence: TGTGCCAGAAACTGGCAGGGACAAGCAAATTCACCCCTCCACTTT. Protein: CARNWQGQANSPLHF.

The genes are TRBV18 and TRBJ2-7; weak D call: TRBD1 (6 bases). Trimming took off 2 bases at V and 0 bases at J, with 14 bases between the two ends. This CDR3 is 16 amino acids long. Germline-derived CDR1 and CDR2 are KGHSH and LQKENI. The CDR3 sequence: CASSPWGLSLSYEQYF. For the CDR3, the DNA is TGTGCCAGCTCACCATGGGGGCTTTCTCTCTCCTACGAGCAGTACTTC.

The chain is built from TRBV11-3 and TRBJ2-7; D gene ambiguous. The CDR3 is 13 residues long. V lost 6 bases to trimming and J lost 3 bases, with 12 bases between them. Germline V CDR1 and CDR2: SGHNT, YENEEA. In nucleotides, the CDR3 is TGTGCCAGCAGTGCACGAGGTAGCTACGAGCAGTACTTC. It translates to CASSARGSYEQYF.

CDR3 DNA sequence: TGCAGCGTTACCACTGGGGGGGGATACGAGCAGTACTTC. It encodes CSVTTGGGYEQYF. This chain joins TRBV29-1 and TRBJ2-7, with TRBD2 matching over 7 bases. The CDR3 extends over 13 amino acids. With 5 bases clipped from V and 4 bases from J, the junction kept 8 bases outside the gene matches. Per germline, CDR1 SQVTM and CDR2 ANQGSEA.

V is TRBV19 and J is TRBJ2-3, with 9 positions matching TRBD2. Germline values: CDR1 LNHDA, CDR2 SQIVND (reference sequence). The length of the CDR3 is 16 residues. V lost 1 base, J lost 3 bases, and 5 bases stayed unmatched. Here the CDR3 DNA reads TGTGCCAGTAGTATAGTTACTAGCGGGTTAACAGATACGCAGTATTTT. Translating it yields CASSIVTSGLTDTQYF.

The rearrangement links TRBV4-3 to TRBJ2-1, with TRBD2 as a possible D gene (5 bases). Germline-derived CDR1 and CDR2 are LGHNA and YSLEER. Between the trimmed V and J ends, which lost 0 bases and 4 bases, there was a span of 13 bases. This CDR3 is built from 16 residues. CDR3 amino acids: CASSQERVGSYNEQFF. The CDR3 nucleotides read TGCGCCAGCAGCCAAGAGCGGGTTGGGAGTTACAATGAGCAGTTCTTC.

This clone was detected only a few times. Other DNA sequences in the sample encode the same CDR3. The rearrangement joins TRBV13 to TRBJ1-1, with D possibly TRBD1 on 6 matching bases. The CDR3 length is 14 residues. Germline assignment: CDR1 PRHDT and CDR2 FYEKMQ (reference sequence). With 1 base removed from V and 4 bases from J, the gap between germline ends came to 10 bases. DNA for the CDR3: TGTGCCAGCAGCTTAGAGGGGGGGGGCACTGAAGCTTTCTTT. Translating gives CASSLEGGGTEAFF. The full variable domain, with the rest looked up from reference TRBV13 and TRBJ1-1, is AAGVIQSPRHLIKEKRETATLKCYPIPRHDTVYWYQQGPGQDPQFLISFYEKMQSDKGSIPDRFSAQQFSDYHSELNMSSLELGDSALYFCASSLEGGGTEAFFGQGTRLTVV.

The chain employs TRBV7-9 and TRBJ1-1; D not certain. The CDR3 has 12 amino acids. CDR1 and CDR2 from the germline V gene are SEHNR and FQNEAQ (reference sequence). V lost 4 bases, J lost 6 bases, and 9 bases lay in between. Written as DNA, the CDR3 is TGTGCCAGCAGCTCCCCAGCGGCTGAAGCTTTCTTT. Translation gives CASSSPAAEAFF.

The genes are TRBV29-1 and TRBJ2-1, with 9 bases lining up with TRBD1. J gave up 8 bases and V 8 bases, and 13 bases lay outside the gene matches. The germline CDR1 and CDR2 sequences are SQVTM and ANQGSEA. This CDR3 region has 14 residues. The CDR3 DNA follows: TGCAGCACCGGGCCGGGGACAGGGTACGATGAGCAGTTCTTC. Protein sequence: CSTGPGTGYDEQFF.

CDR3: CASSFGPGLSYGYTF. The CDR3 region has the DNA TGTGCCAGCAGCTTTGGACCAGGGCTTTCATATGGCTACACCTTC. The chain combines TRBV13 with TRBJ1-2; a weak D match, TRBD1 (5 bases). Germline V gene lookup returns CDR1 PRHDT and CDR2 FYEKMQ (reference sequence). This CDR3 contains 15 residues. The V end lost 3 bases, the J end lost 5 bases, and 16 bases lay between the germline ends.

The chain is built from TRBV4-3 and TRBJ1-6, with D perhaps TRBD1 (5 bases). Trimming left V 3 bases short and J 0 bases short, with 15 bases between. CDR3 size: 18 residues. Germline CDR1 reads LGHNA; CDR2 reads YSLEER. CDR3 sequence: CASSQNQGSGSYNSPLHF. The CDR3 region has the DNA TGCGCCAGCAGCCAGAATCAGGGTTCGGGCTCCTATAATTCACCCCTCCACTTT.

The chain couples TRBV11-3 to TRBJ2-7; TRBD2 aligns across 8 bases. The CDR3 extends over 17 amino acids. Losses at the gene ends were 0 bases for V and 2 bases for J; bases not matched to a gene: 9. CDR1 is SGHNT, CDR2 YENEEA, per germline. CDR3 DNA: TGTGCCAGCAGCTTAGATCATGCGACTAGCGAGACCTACGAGCAGTACTTC. This translates into CASSLDHATSETYEQYF.

The chain couples TRBV5-6 to TRBJ1-2; 7 nucleotides align to TRBD1. CDR3 size: 13 residues. The V and J ends lost 6 bases and 8 bases, in that order; junction bases with no gene match: 10. Per germline, CDR1 SGHDT and CDR2 YYEEEE. The CDR3 DNA reads TGTGCCAGCACGCGGGACAGCCTCGGGGGCTACACCTTC. Translating it yields CASTRDSLGGYTF. The full variable domain, in which reference TRBV5-6 and TRBJ1-2 provide the parts outside the CDR3, is DAGVTQSPTHLIKTRGQQVTLRCSPKSGHDTVSWYQQALGQGPQFIFQYYEEEERQRGNFPDRFSGHQFPNYSSELNVNALLLGDSALYLCASTRDSLGGYTFGSGTRLTVV.

The chain combines TRBV4-2 with TRBJ2-1; 11 bases are a match to TRBD2. The V and J ends lost 1 base and 8 bases, in that order; junction bases with no gene match: 4. The CDR3 is made up of 15 amino acids. CDR1 is LGHNA and CDR2 is YNFKEQ in the germline V gene. The CDR3, as DNA: TGTGCCAGCAGCCAAGGTAGCGGGGGGGGCTATGAGCAGTTCTTC. Translation gives CASSQGSGGGYEQFF.

The chain carries TRBV5-1 and TRBJ2-1; 11 nucleotides agree with TRBD2. Germline loops: CDR1 SGHRS, CDR2 YFSETQ. After removal of 2 bases from V and 4 bases from J, the junction contained 2 bases not matched to a gene. The CDR3 runs to 15 residues. In DNA form, the CDR3 reads TGCGCCAGCAGCTTAGGACTAGCGGGTTACAATGAGCAGTTCTTC. This encodes CASSLGLAGYNEQFF.

The chain recombines TRBV11-2 with TRBJ2-3; TRBD2 matches 8 bases. Germline V gene sequence: CDR1 SGHAT, CDR2 FQNNGV. J gave up 5 bases and V 1 base, and 5 bases lay outside the gene matches. The CDR3 runs 15 residues. CDR3 in DNA: TGTGCCAGCAGCTTAGTTCGGGCGGGAGGAGATACGCAGTATTTT. Protein: CASSLVRAGGDTQYF.

This rearrangement joins TRBV6-4 to TRBJ2-1; 9 bases align to TRBD2. The CDR3 runs to 14 residues. The V segment lost 3 bases and the J segment 8 bases; nucleotides outside the gene matches: 5. CDR1 MRHNA and CDR2 SNTAGT come from the germline V gene. CDR3 amino acids: CASSESSGADEQFF. Here the CDR3 DNA reads TGTGCCAGCAGTGAGTCTAGCGGGGCGGATGAGCAGTTCTTC.

The chain is built from TRBV7-3 and TRBJ2-3; 11 nucleotides agree with TRBD2. CDR3 length equals 17 residues. V dropped 4 bases and J dropped 11; count of bases not matched to a gene: 17. Germline assignment: CDR1 SGHTA and CDR2 FQGTGA. The CDR3 sequence: CASSYIPRSGGANMQYF. For the CDR3, the DNA is TGTGCCAGCAGCTATATCCCTCGTAGCGGGGGGGCCAATATGCAGTATTTT.

The chain recombines TRBV7-2 with TRBJ2-5, with 8 positions matching TRBD2. This CDR3 has 16 residues. The germline CDR1 and CDR2 sequences are SGHTA and FQGNSA. V lost 4 bases and J lost 5; bases outside the gene matches: 12. The CDR3 reads CASSSGGAGVRETQYF. Written as DNA, the CDR3 is TGTGCCAGCAGCTCGGGAGGAGCGGGAGTACGGGAGACCCAGTACTTC.

The rearrangement uses TRBV4-1 and TRBJ2-3, with TRBD2 matching 11 bases. The CDR3 is made up of 14 amino acids. CDR1 MGHRA and CDR2 YSYEKL come from the germline V gene. Trimming at V came to 7 bases and at J to 5 bases, leaving 5 bases not matched to a gene. The CDR3 loop is CASTETSGIDTQYF. CDR3 DNA sequence: TGCGCCAGCACGGAGACTAGCGGGATAGATACGCAGTATTTT.

The chain recombines TRBV2 with TRBJ2-3; D gene unclear. Germline V gene lookup returns CDR1 SNHLY and CDR2 FYNNEI. Trimming removed 10 bases at V and 1 base at J, with 12 bases between. The CDR3 has 13 amino acids. The CDR3 sequence is CAKTTEGTDTQYF. The DNA of the CDR3 is TGTGCCAAGACAACAGAAGGCACAGATACGCAGTATTTT.

The rearrangement links TRBV5-1 to TRBJ1-1; TRBD1 matches 9 bases. Germline V CDR1 and CDR2: SGHRS, YFSETQ. J was trimmed by 3 bases and V by 4 bases; bases with no gene match: 13. This CDR3 is built from 17 residues. CDR3 residues: CASSTGLTGGRDTEAFF. The CDR3 DNA is TGCGCCAGCAGCACAGGGCTAACAGGGGGCAGGGACACTGAAGCTTTCTTT.

The chain joins TRBV2 to TRBJ2-7; tentatively, D is TRBD2 (6 bases). V dropped 6 bases and J dropped 3 bases, with 18 bases sitting between them. Germline CDR1 reads SNHLY; CDR2 reads FYNNEI. The length of the CDR3 is 15 residues. In nucleotides, the CDR3 is TGTGCCAGCAGGGGCCTGGCGGAGGGCCTCTACGAGCAGTACTTC. Encoded protein: CASRGLAEGLYEQYF.

The J gene is TRBJ2-5, the V gene TRBV5-1; 11 nucleotides align to TRBD2. Germline CDR1 and CDR2: SGHRS and YFSETQ. This CDR3 comprises 24 residues. Trimming took 2 bases from V and 4 from J; bases not matched to a gene: 31. In DNA form, the CDR3 reads TGCGCCAGCAGCTTACCTCGTGCGGATGTGCAGCCGATCCAGGGTAGCGGGAGGGGAGAGACCCAGTACTTC. Protein product: CASSLPRADVQPIQGSGRGETQYF.

This clone was seen a single time. The chain employs TRBV5-1 and TRBJ2-3; TRBD2 is a possible D gene (5 bases). The germline V gene has CDR1 SGHRS and CDR2 YFSETQ. The CDR3 extends over 14 amino acids. Trimming removed 0 bases from V and 1 base from J, with 6 bases in between. CDR3 DNA sequence: TGCGCCAGCAGCTTGGCCGGGGGCACAGATACGCAGTATTTT. This encodes CASSLAGGTDTQYF.

This clone appeared once. V usage is TRBV15 and J usage is TRBJ2-3; D is unresolved. V shed 8 bases and J shed 0 bases, with 12 bases lying between them. The V gene's germline CDR1 is LNHNV and CDR2 YYDKDF (reference sequence). The CDR3 loop spans 14 amino acids. CDR3 sequence reads: CATRRYSSTDTQYF. CDR3 nucleotide sequence: TGTGCCACCCGTCGCTATTCGAGCACAGATACGCAGTATTTT. The variable domain in full, with the rest retrieved from reference TRBV15 and TRBJ2-3, is DAMVIQNPRYQVTQFGKPVTLSCSQTLNHNVMYWYQQKSSQAPKLLFHYYDKDFNNEADTPDNFQSRRPNTSFCFLDIRSPGLGDTAMYLCATRRYSSTDTQYFGPGTRLTVL.

The chain combines TRBV9 with TRBJ2-2, with 13 nucleotides matching TRBD2. J gave up 5 bases and V 0 bases, and 7 bases lay outside the gene matches. The CDR3 has 18 residues. The V gene's germline CDR1 is SGDLS and CDR2 YYNGEE. Here the CDR3 reads CASSVGLTSGGGTGELFF. Here the CDR3 DNA reads TGTGCCAGCAGCGTAGGCCTAACTAGCGGGGGGGGGACCGGGGAGCTGTTTTTT. The variable domain in full, with the rest retrieved from reference TRBV9 and TRBJ2-2, is DSGVTQTPKHLITATGQRVTLRCSPRSGDLSVYWYQQSLDQGLQFLIQYYNGEERAKGNILERFSAQQFPDLHSELNLSSLELGDSALYFCASSVGLTSGGGTGELFFGEGSRLTVL.

The chain couples TRBV30 to TRBJ2-7, with a possible D match to TRBD1 (5 bases). V lost 4 bases to trimming and J lost 2 bases, with 12 bases between them. Per the germline V gene, CDR1 is GTSNPN and CDR2 is SVGIG (reference sequence). The CDR3 has 13 residues. The CDR3 reads CAWIAGNAYEQYF. In nucleotides, the CDR3 is TGTGCCTGGATTGCAGGGAATGCCTACGAGCAGTACTTC.